These 2 T cell receptor beta chains came from one sample sequenced in a study of OX40 agonist ivuxolimab in advanced cancers. The library was generated by the immunoSEQ multiplex PCR assay. Sourced from immuneACCESS, this table was stored by TCRdb with only in-frame sequences that have V and J called. A share of the clones is absent; for the studies checked, an unresolved V gene accounts for under half, and the remainder has no known explanation. In all, the sample holds around 75,000 clones, and approximately 81% of those were seen once. Of the sample, approximately 1.1% falls within the top ten clones. The sequencing used CD4+ or CD8+ T cells sorted from blood, collected in a trial of the OX40 agonist ivuxolimab. The source of these receptors is an adult with an advanced solid tumor such as melanoma, head and neck, liver or kidney cancer.

This clone was counted a single time. The V call is TRBV2, the J call TRBJ1-2; D gene uncertain. This CDR3 region has 14 residues. Germline V lookup: CDR1 SNHLY, CDR2 FYNNEI. V lost 5 bases and J 4 bases, leaving 14 bases between the germline ends. In DNA form, the CDR3 reads TGTGCCAGCAGTAATTGGGGAGACGTCTATGGCTACACCTTC. Translation: CASSNWGDVYGYTF.

The V gene is TRBV7-8, the J gene TRBJ2-1; D is ambiguous. The V and J ends lost 5 bases and 1 base respectively, with 18 bases between them. CDR1 is SGHVS, CDR2 FQNEAQ, per germline. The CDR3 sequence is 17 residues long. CDR3 DNA sequence: TGTGCCAGCAGCCCACGGGCCCCTGTGGGGTCCTACAATGAGCAGTTCTTC. Amino acid sequence: CASSPRAPVGSYNEQFF.